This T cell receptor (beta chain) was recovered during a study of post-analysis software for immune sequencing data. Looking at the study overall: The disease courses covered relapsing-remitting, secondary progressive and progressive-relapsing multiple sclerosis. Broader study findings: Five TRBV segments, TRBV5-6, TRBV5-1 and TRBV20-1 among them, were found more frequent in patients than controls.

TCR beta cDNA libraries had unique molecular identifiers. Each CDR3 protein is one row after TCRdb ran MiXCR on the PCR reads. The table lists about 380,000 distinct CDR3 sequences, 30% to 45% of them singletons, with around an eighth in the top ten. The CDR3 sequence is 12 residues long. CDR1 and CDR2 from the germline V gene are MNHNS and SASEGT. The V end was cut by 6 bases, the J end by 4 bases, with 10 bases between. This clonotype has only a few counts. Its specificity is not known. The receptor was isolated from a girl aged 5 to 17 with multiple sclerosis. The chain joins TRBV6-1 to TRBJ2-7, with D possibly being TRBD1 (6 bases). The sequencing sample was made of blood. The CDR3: CASRRTDYEQYF. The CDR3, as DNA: TGTGCCAGCAGGAGGACAGATTACGAGCAGTACTTC.